Each of the 9 T cell receptor beta chains below was sequenced from the same sample in a study of blood T cells in healthy people across ages (dated by TCRdb to 2015 to 2017). The method behind the library was 5' RACE. Sequencing used an Illumina HiSeq 2500. A second roughly 7 to 11 cycle PCR used a sample-barcoded 5' primer and a J-beta primer mix. TCRdb redid the processing of the public reads, applying fastp at Q25 and MiXCR, and retained in-frame beta chains. When rows share a CDR3 protein, they turn into one entry using the most common DNA and genes. Present in this sample are 730,000 or so distinct CDR3 sequences, more than 40% of which were seen just once. The ten largest make up 20% to 25% of the sample. What was sequenced was blood. The receptors derive from a woman aged 55-70 years in good health.

The gene calls are TRBV7-9 and TRBJ2-5; 7 bases line up with TRBD1. Looked up from germline, CDR1 is SEHNR and CDR2 is FQNEAQ (reference sequence). J lost 3 bases, V lost 7 bases, and 20 bases had no gene match. The CDR3 length is 18 residues. In DNA, the CDR3 is TGTGCCAGCACCGTGACCCTGGAATCCGGGACAGAAAAAGAGACCCAGTACTTC. Translating it yields CASTVTLESGTEKETQYF.

This clonotype was detected only a few times. At one end the junction does not follow the germline gene, possibly because of a read error. The chain employs TRBV20-1 and TRBJ1-2, with 11 bases aligning to TRBD1. The CDR3 consists of 15 residues. CDR1 and CDR2 from the germline V gene are DFQATT and SNEGSKA (reference sequence). The CDR3 region has the DNA TGCAGTACTAGAGGAGGGACAGGGGGTACCTATGGCTACACCTTC. It translates to CSTRGGTGGTYGYTF.

The rearrangement joins TRBV2 to TRBJ2-3, with D perhaps matching TRBD2 (5 bases). This CDR3 has 17 amino acids. CDR1 is SNHLY, CDR2 FYNNEI, per germline. V was pared by 2 bases and J by 3 bases, with 18 bases between. CDR3 DNA sequence: TGTGCCAGCAGTGAAAGTAGCCTAGCCCGTCGGACAGATACGCAGTATTTT. Encoded protein: CASSESSLARRTDTQYF.

J is TRBJ1-5 and V is TRBV3-1; D remains ambiguous. Germline-derived CDR1 and CDR2 are LGHDT and YNNKEL (reference sequence). This CDR3 has 15 residues. Trimming shortened V by 1 base and J by 2 bases, and 9 bases separated the two germline ends. The CDR3 sequence: CASSQGSDGNQPQHF. DNA of the CDR3: TGTGCCAGCAGCCAAGGGTCGGATGGCAATCAGCCCCAGCATTTT.

The chain combines TRBV6-2 or TRBV6-3 with TRBJ2-1; 7 positions agree with TRBD2. The CDR3 covers 13 residues. Germline loops: CDR1 MNHEY, CDR2 SVGEGT. V lost 7 bases and J lost 4; bases outside the gene matches: 4. CDR3 amino acids: CASKDGRYNEQFF. CDR3 sequence (DNA): TGTGCCAGCAAGGACGGGAGGTACAATGAGCAGTTCTTC.

In this sample, this clonotype turned up a few times. The gene calls are TRBV11-2 and TRBJ2-5; 12 bases agree with TRBD2. CDR1 is SGHAT, CDR2 FQNNGV, per germline. The CDR3 extends over 16 amino acids. The V gene end was trimmed by 4 bases and the J gene end by 5 bases; junction bases not matched to a gene: 8. The CDR3 loop reads CASSSPLAGGRETQYF. CDR3 sequence (DNA): TGTGCCAGCAGCTCTCCGCTAGCGGGGGGGCGGGAGACCCAGTACTTC.

The chain links TRBV5-1 to TRBJ2-3; 10 bases fit TRBD1. Germline CDR1 SGHRS, CDR2 YFSETQ. CDR3 length equals 16 residues. V trimming: 4 bases; J trimming: 4 bases; junction bases outside the gene matches: 9. CDR3 sequence (DNA): TGCGCCAGCAGCCTATCCGGGACAGGGGCCGCAGATACGCAGTATTTT. Its translation: CASSLSGTGAADTQYF.

Only a few counts were recorded for this clonotype. This chain uses TRBV20-1 with TRBJ2-1; no clear D. This CDR3 contains 13 residues. V was shortened by 1 base and J by 3 bases, with 7 bases between the two germline ends. The germline V gene has CDR1 DFQATT and CDR2 SNEGSKA (reference sequence). The DNA of the CDR3 is TGCAGTGCTAGAGTCTTAGTCTACAATGAGCAGTTCTTC. It translates to CSARVLVYNEQFF.

Of note for this clonotype: An end of the junction differs from the germline gene, which may be a read error. The CDR3 DNA is TGTTCCAGCAGCTTAGGGCGGAGCTCCTACAATGAGCAGTTCTTC. Translation gives CSSSLGRSSYNEQFF. The V gene is TRBV11-3, the J gene TRBJ2-1, with D unclear. CDR3 length: 15 residues. Germline CDR1 is SGHNT and CDR2 is YENEEA.